This T cell receptor (beta chain) is drawn from a study of cytomegalovirus exposure and HLA in healthy donors. The overall study: There were 75 million to 95 million unique TCRs (from HLA-typed donors) in an early data release. General study results and limits: A later analysis reported that several of the most significant clusters appeared to be linked to common viral pathogens, among them Epstein-Barr virus. Association of 15,000 to 20,000 TCR beta sequences with HLA alleles was found at 0.05 false discovery rate in a later analysis. Available immune exposure information was restricted to CMV serostatus only.

This clone occurred a few times. The target antigen is unknown. Primers: 60 Vbeta forward and 13 Jbeta reverse. TCRdb keeps only in-frame clones here, not all; method: immunoSEQ multiplex PCR. The sample holds just under 80,000 clones, 75% to 80% seen once. The sequence derives from a man aged 35 to 55 in good health and CMV-seronegative. The sequencing input was PBMCs.

CDR3 sequence (DNA): TGTGCCAGCAGCTTAGGGGGACAGGGTTTCAATGAGCAGTTCTTC. It yields the protein CASSLGGQGFNEQFF. This chain uses TRBV7-9 with TRBJ2-1; TRBD1 matches at 9 bases. CDR1 is SEHNR and CDR2 is FQNEAQ in the germline V gene (reference sequence). V was clipped by 1 base and J by 6 bases; unmatched bases: 4. The CDR3 has 15 residues. The whole variable domain, filled in from reference TRBV7-9 and TRBJ2-1, reads DTGVSQNPRHKITKRGQNVTFRCDPISEHNRLYWYRQTLGQGPEFLTYFQNEAQLEKSRLLSDRFSAERPKGSFSTLEIQRTEQGDSAMYLCASSLGGQGFNEQFFGPGTRLTVL.